Shown below are 19 T cell receptor beta chains from a single sample sequenced in a study of beta chain features in type 1 diabetes. Study-wide findings and caveats: Type 1 diabetes patients had TCRB CDR3s that were shorter (moderately but significantly so) in all four CD4+ subsets.

Sequenced material consisted of expressed TCRB transcripts (all of the isolated RNA was reverse transcribed). The data were produced by immunoSEQ multiplex PCR, yet TCRdb's version contains in-frame clones alone and is incomplete. The sample yields hundreds of thousands of clones, about an eighth seen once. No antigen has been identified for these receptors. The source material was naive CD4+ T cells from blood. Source of these receptors: a man between 18 and 35 years old with type 1 diabetes.

The chain couples TRBV6-5 to TRBJ1-6; D is perhaps TRBD1 (5 bases). The CDR3 runs to 15 residues. Germline CDR1 reads MNHEY; CDR2 reads SVGAGI. V lost 6 bases, J lost 9 bases, and 18 bases lay in between. CDR3 sequence: CASSQRGQGFSPLHF. CDR3 in DNA: TGTGCCAGCAGCCAGAGGGGTCAGGGATTTTCACCCCTCCACTTT.

This clone turned up a few times. The chain has TRBV25-1 and TRBJ1-6, with D uncertain. The CDR3 is made up of 15 amino acids. The germline V gene has CDR1 MGHDK and CDR2 SYGVNS. V was pared by 5 bases and J by 15 bases, with 23 bases between. The CDR3 sequence: CASSNPGLSPGDLHF. The CDR3 DNA is TGTGCCAGCAGTAACCCGGGCCTCTCACCCGGGGACCTCCACTTT.

The chain recombines TRBV7-6 with TRBJ1-5, with no clear D. V was pared by 5 bases and J by 9 bases, with 17 bases between. CDR3 length: 14 amino acids. Germline V CDR1 and CDR2: SGHVS, FNYEAQ. DNA for the CDR3: TGTGCCAGCAGCCGAGGCACGGGCGCCGGGCCCCAGCATTTT. Its protein is CASSRGTGAGPQHF.

V and J are TRBV7-9 and TRBJ1-5, with 9 bases matching TRBD1. V shed 5 bases and J 2 bases; nucleotides not matched to a gene: 7. CDR1 and CDR2 (germline): SEHNR, FQNEAQ (reference sequence). This CDR3 has 16 residues. The CDR3 DNA is TGTGCCAGCAGCCCAGGGACAGGGTCGGGCAATCAGCCCCAGCATTTT. Protein: CASSPGTGSGNQPQHF.

This clone was seen more than once but under ten times. This chain links TRBV10-3 with TRBJ2-3; D is unresolved. CDR1 ENHRY and CDR2 SYGVKD come from the germline V gene. V lost 1 base and J 1 base, leaving 6 bases between the germline ends. The CDR3 runs 14 residues. The CDR3 sequence is CAISEFVRTDTQYF. The CDR3 bases are TGTGCCATCAGTGAGTTTGTCCGCACAGATACGCAGTATTTT.

The chain employs TRBV30 and TRBJ1-2; D gene unclear. Deletions cut 0 bases from V and 4 bases from J, with 15 bases between. The germline V gene encodes CDR1 GTSNPN and CDR2 SVGIG (reference sequence). This CDR3 has 15 amino acids. The CDR3, as DNA: TGTGCCTGGAGTGTAAGACCCAACCCCTCCTATGGCTACACCTTC. Protein sequence: CAWSVRPNPSYGYTF.

This chain links TRBV28 with TRBJ2-2, with 7 positions matching TRBD1. Germline V CDR1 and CDR2: MDHEN, SYDVKM. V was clipped by 2 bases and J by 2 bases; unmatched bases: 23. There are 22 residues in the CDR3. The CDR3 sequence is CASSLVKPRNVIGTVNTGELFF. The DNA for the CDR3 is TGTGCCAGCAGTTTAGTTAAGCCCCGGAATGTGATTGGGACAGTTAACACCGGGGAGCTGTTTTTT.

This chain uses TRBV29-1 with TRBJ1-1; TRBD1 agrees at 7 bases. The CDR3 runs 14 residues. Germline V CDR1 and CDR2: SQVTM, ANQGSEA. The CDR3 DNA sequence: TGCAGGATCGCGCAGGGGGGACCGAACACTGAAGCTTTCTTT. Translated, it gives CRIAQGGPNTEAFF.

This clone was seen more than once but under ten times. J is TRBJ1-1 and V is TRBV29-1; weak D call: TRBD1 (6 bases). The germline V and J ends were trimmed by 4 bases and 2 bases, with 14 bases remaining between them. Germline V CDR1 and CDR2: SQVTM, ANQGSEA. The CDR3 runs to 14 residues. The CDR3 DNA reads TGCAGCGTTGGTGGCAGGGACACCAACACTGAAGCTTTCTTT. Protein: CSVGGRDTNTEAFF.

This clone was seen only a few times. The rearrangement joins TRBV5-1 to TRBJ1-1; 8 positions agree with TRBD1. The CDR3 spans 16 residues. Unmatched junction bases numbered 5, after V lost 1 base and J lost 0 bases. The germline CDR1 and CDR2 sequences are SGHRS and YFSETQ. CDR3 region: CASSLTSGGLNTEAFF. The CDR3 coding sequence is TGCGCCAGCAGCTTGACTTCAGGGGGCCTGAACACTGAAGCTTTCTTT.

There are a few counts of this clone. This chain connects TRBV6-6 to TRBJ2-1, with D maybe TRBD1 (6 bases). Germline lookup yields CDR1 MNHNY and CDR2 SVGAGI (reference sequence). The CDR3 extends over 15 amino acids. V was clipped by 6 bases and J by 5 bases, with 17 bases between them. DNA of the CDR3: TGTGCCAGCAGCAAAGGGGAAAGGGGGAACAATGAGCAGTTCTTC. Translation: CASSKGERGNNEQFF.

The chain couples TRBV11-1 to TRBJ2-3; TRBD2 agrees at 14 bases. The CDR3 is 16 residues long. V shed 5 bases and J 2 bases; nucleotides not matched to a gene: 3. Germline CDR1 and CDR2: SGHAT and FQDESV (reference sequence). This CDR3 is CASSVGLAGDTDTQYF. CDR3 DNA sequence: TGTGCCAGCAGCGTGGGACTAGCGGGGGACACAGATACGCAGTATTTT.

This clone was seen a handful of times. The chain has TRBV25-1 and TRBJ1-1; no definite D call. The CDR3 extends over 14 amino acids. The V and J ends lost 1 base and 0 bases respectively, with 6 bases between them. Germline CDR1 and CDR2: MGHDK and SYGVNS. The CDR3 DNA is TGTGCCAGCAGTGAATCTGCGGTGAACACTGAAGCTTTCTTT. Protein product: CASSESAVNTEAFF.

The genes are TRBV7-6 and TRBJ2-5; TRBD1 matches at 8 bases. Germline-derived CDR1 and CDR2 are SGHVS and FNYEAQ. The V segment lost 3 bases and the J segment 4 bases; nucleotides outside the gene matches: 4. The CDR3 has 14 amino acids. The CDR3: CASSFGTGIETQYF. In DNA, the CDR3 is TGTGCCAGCAGCTTCGGGACAGGAATAGAGACCCAGTACTTC.

This clone was recorded many times. The sample contains more than one DNA sequence encoding this CDR3. The gene calls are TRBV30 and TRBJ1-5; 8 bases fit TRBD1. CDR1 and CDR2 from the germline V gene are GTSNPN and SVGIG (reference sequence). V dropped 2 bases and J dropped 4; count of bases not matched to a gene: 1. This CDR3 contains 13 residues. In nucleotides, the CDR3 is TGTGCCTGGAGTACAGGGGGGAATCAGCCCCAGCATTTT. Its translation is CAWSTGGNQPQHF.

This chain connects TRBV30 to TRBJ1-2; D gene uncertain. From germline, CDR1 is GTSNPN and CDR2 SVGIG (reference sequence). This CDR3 is 14 amino acids long. The V and J ends lost 0 bases and 1 base respectively, with 9 bases between them. This chain's CDR3 is CAWSVLHHNYGYTF. The CDR3 coding sequence is TGTGCCTGGAGTGTACTTCATCATAACTATGGCTACACCTTC.

The table lists this clone with a few counts. V and J are TRBV30 and TRBJ1-4; possible D gene TRBD1, 5 bases. With 2 bases removed from V and 0 bases from J, the gap between germline ends came to 10 bases. In germline, CDR1 is GTSNPN, CDR2 SVGIG (reference sequence). This CDR3 contains 15 residues. CDR3 amino acids: CAWSQGSSTNEKLFF. The CDR3 DNA reads as TGTGCCTGGAGTCAGGGTTCCTCAACTAATGAAAAACTGTTTTTT. The full variable domain, completed using reference TRBV30 and TRBJ1-4, is SQTIHQWPATLVQPVGSPLSLECTVEGTSNPNLYWYRQAAGRGLQLLFYSVGIGQISSEVPQNLSASRPQDRQFILSSKKLLLSDSGFYLCAWSQGSSTNEKLFFGSGTQLSVL.

This clone was counted only a few times. For the CDR3, the DNA is TGTGCCAGCAGCTCCCCTCGAGCTGCAGGGCAGTACTTC. It translates to CASSSPRAAGQYF. V is TRBV11-2 and J is TRBJ2-7; no clear D gene. The CDR3 is 13 amino acids. Per the germline V gene, CDR1 is SGHAT and CDR2 is FQNNGV. V was clipped by 4 bases and J by 9 bases, with 16 bases between them.

The J gene is TRBJ1-6, the V gene TRBV4-1, with a weak D call TRBD1 (5 bases). V was shortened by 4 bases and J by 0 bases, with 13 bases between the two germline ends. Germline CDR1 and CDR2: MGHRA and YSYEKL. There are 17 residues in the CDR3. CDR3 protein: CASSRGAASSYNSPLHF. The CDR3 region has the DNA TGCGCCAGCAGCCGAGGGGCAGCTAGCTCCTATAATTCACCCCTCCACTTT.